The clone carrying this TCR beta chain was counted only a few times. The antigen remains unidentified. In the PCR, 60 Vbeta and 13 Jbeta primers were used. Method: immunoSEQ multiplex PCR; TCRdb's copy keeps in-frame clones and lacks some. The sample shows about 120,000 clones, 60% to 80% of them seen only once. The sample is drawn from a study of cytomegalovirus exposure and HLA in healthy donors. Turning to the study itself: Early on, a data release was issued that held approximately 78 million unique TCRs from HLA-typed donors.

Broader study findings: Accurate HLA-A and HLA-B prediction from TCR beta sequences was reported for most subjects.

Germline V gene data show CDR1 as MNHEY and CDR2 as SVGAGI. The CDR3 is 13 amino acids. It was healthy bone marrow donors who served as donors. The clonotype was recovered from a human donor in good health. The chain carries TRBV6-5 and TRBJ2-5; 11 bases agree with TRBD2. TRBJ2-7 explains the end of the DNA better; the J call may be wrong. What was sequenced was PBMCs. The CDR3, as DNA: TGTGCCAGCAGTCTACTAGCGGGAGTCGAGCAGTACTTC. Protein: CASSLLAGVEQYF.